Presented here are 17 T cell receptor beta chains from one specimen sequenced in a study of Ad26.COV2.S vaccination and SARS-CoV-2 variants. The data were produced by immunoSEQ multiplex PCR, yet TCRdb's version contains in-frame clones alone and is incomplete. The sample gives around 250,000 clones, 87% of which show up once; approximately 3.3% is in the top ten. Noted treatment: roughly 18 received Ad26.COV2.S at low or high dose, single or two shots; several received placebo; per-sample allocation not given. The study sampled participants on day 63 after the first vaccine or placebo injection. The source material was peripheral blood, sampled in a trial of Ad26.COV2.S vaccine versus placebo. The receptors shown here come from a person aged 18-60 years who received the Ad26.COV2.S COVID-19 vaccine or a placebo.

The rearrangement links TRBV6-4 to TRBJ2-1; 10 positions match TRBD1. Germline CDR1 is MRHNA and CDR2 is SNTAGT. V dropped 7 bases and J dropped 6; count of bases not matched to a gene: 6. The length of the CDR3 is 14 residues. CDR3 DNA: TGTGCCAGCAACGGACAGGGGGGAAGCAATGAGCAGTTCTTC. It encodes CASNGQGGSNEQFF.

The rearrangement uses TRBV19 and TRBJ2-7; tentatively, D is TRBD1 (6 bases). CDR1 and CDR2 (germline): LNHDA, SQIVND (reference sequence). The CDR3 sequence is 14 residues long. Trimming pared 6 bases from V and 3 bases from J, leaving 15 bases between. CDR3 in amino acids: CASRPPGQHYEQYF. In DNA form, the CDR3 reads TGTGCCAGTAGGCCGCCGGGACAACACTACGAGCAGTACTTC.

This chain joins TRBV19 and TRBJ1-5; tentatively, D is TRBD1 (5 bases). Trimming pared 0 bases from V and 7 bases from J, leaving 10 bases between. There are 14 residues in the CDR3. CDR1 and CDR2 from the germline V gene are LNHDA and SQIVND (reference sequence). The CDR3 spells CASSIDQRGQPQHF. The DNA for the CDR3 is TGTGCCAGTAGTATAGATCAAAGGGGCCAGCCCCAGCATTTT.

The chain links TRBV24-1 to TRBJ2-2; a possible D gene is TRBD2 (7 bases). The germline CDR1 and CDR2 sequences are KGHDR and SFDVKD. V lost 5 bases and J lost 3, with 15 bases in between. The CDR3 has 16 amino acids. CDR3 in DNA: TGTGCCACCAGTGGAGGGGGAGGGCCGGACACCGGGGAGCTGTTTTTT. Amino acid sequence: CATSGGGGPDTGELFF.

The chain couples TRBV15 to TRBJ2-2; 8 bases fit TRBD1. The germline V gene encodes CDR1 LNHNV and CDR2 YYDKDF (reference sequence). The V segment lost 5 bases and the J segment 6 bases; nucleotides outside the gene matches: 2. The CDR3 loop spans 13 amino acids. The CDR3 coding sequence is TGTGCCACCAGCTTGGGACAGGCCGGGGAGCTGTTTTTT. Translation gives CATSLGQAGELFF.

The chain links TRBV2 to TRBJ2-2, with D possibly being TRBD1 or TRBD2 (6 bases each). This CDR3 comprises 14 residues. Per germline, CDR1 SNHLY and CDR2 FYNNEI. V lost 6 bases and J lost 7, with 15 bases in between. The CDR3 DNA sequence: TGTGCCAGCAGATGGACAGTGGGGGGCGGGGAGCTGTTTTTT. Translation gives CASRWTVGGGELFF.

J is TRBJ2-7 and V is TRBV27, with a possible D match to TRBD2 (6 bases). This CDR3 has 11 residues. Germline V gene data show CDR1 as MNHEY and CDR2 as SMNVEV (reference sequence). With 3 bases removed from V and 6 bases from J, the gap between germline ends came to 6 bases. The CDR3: CASSLGGEQYF. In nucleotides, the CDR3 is TGTGCCAGCAGTTTGGGGGGCGAGCAGTACTTC.

DNA for the CDR3: TGTGCCAGCAGTTACGGGGGACCCTCTTTGGGCTACACCTTC. Protein sequence: CASSYGGPSLGYTF. This chain links TRBV6-5 with TRBJ1-2; D is possibly TRBD1 (5 bases). The CDR3 sequence is 14 residues long. Trimming left V 2 bases short and J 8 bases short, with 15 bases between. Germline CDR1 is MNHEY and CDR2 is SVGAGI.

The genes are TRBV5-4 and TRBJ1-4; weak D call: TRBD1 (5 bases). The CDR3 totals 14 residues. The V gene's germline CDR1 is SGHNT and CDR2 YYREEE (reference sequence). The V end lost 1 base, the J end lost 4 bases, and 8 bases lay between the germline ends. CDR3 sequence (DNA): TGTGCCAGCAGCTTGACAGGAGATAATGAAAAACTGTTTTTT. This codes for CASSLTGDNEKLFF.

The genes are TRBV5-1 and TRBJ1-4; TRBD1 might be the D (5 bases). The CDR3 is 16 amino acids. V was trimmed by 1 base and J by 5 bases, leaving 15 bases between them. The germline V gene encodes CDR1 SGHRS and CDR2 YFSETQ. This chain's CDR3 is CASSLRGVYKNEKLFF. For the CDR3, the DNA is TGCGCCAGCAGCTTGAGGGGTGTTTACAAAAATGAAAAACTGTTTTTT.

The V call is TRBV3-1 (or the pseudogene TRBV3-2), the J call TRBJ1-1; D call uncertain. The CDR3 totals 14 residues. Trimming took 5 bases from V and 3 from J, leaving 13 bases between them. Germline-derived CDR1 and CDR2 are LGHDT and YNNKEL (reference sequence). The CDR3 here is CASSASGWDTEAFF. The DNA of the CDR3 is TGTGCCAGCAGCGCTTCGGGATGGGACACTGAAGCTTTCTTT.

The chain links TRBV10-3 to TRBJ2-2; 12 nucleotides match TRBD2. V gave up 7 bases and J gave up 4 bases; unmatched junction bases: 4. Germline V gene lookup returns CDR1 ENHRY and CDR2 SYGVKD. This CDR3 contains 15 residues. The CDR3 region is CAINGLAGSTGELFF. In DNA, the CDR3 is TGTGCCATCAATGGACTAGCGGGAAGCACCGGGGAGCTGTTTTTT.

In DNA form, the CDR3 reads TGTGCCAGCAAACCCCTGAGCTCCTACGAGCAGTACTTC. Amino acids: CASKPLSSYEQYF. This chain links TRBV6-5 with TRBJ2-7; D is unresolved. The V gene's germline CDR1 is MNHEY and CDR2 SVGAGI. The CDR3 length is 13 residues. Trimming shortened V by 7 bases and J by 0 bases, and 10 bases separated the two germline ends.

This CDR3 reads CASSPGWVNTEAFF. For the CDR3, the DNA is TGCGCCAGCAGCCCGGGTTGGGTGAACACTGAAGCTTTCTTT. This rearrangement joins TRBV5-1 to TRBJ1-1; D gene uncertain. This CDR3 spans 14 amino acids. The V end lost 4 bases, the J end lost 0 bases, and 10 bases lay between the germline ends. The germline gives CDR1 SGHRS, CDR2 YFSETQ.

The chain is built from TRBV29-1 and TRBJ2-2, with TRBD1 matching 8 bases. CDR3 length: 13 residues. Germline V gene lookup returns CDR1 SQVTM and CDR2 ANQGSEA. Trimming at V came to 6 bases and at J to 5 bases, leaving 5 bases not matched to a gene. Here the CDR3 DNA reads TGCAGCGTGGCAGGGGGCCCTACCGGGGAGCTGTTTTTT. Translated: CSVAGGPTGELFF.

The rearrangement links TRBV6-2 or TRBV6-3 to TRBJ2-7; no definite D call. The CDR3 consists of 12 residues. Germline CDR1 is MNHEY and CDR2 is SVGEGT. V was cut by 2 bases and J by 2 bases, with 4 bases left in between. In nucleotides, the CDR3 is TGTGCCAGCAGTTACAGGGCCTACGAGCAGTACTTC. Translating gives CASSYRAYEQYF.

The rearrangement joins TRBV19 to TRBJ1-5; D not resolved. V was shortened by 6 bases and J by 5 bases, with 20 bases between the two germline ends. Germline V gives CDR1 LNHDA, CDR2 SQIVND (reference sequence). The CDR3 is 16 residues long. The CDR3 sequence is CASRVSGPRQDQPQHF. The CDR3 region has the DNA TGTGCCAGTAGGGTCAGTGGGCCCCGGCAGGATCAGCCCCAGCATTTT.